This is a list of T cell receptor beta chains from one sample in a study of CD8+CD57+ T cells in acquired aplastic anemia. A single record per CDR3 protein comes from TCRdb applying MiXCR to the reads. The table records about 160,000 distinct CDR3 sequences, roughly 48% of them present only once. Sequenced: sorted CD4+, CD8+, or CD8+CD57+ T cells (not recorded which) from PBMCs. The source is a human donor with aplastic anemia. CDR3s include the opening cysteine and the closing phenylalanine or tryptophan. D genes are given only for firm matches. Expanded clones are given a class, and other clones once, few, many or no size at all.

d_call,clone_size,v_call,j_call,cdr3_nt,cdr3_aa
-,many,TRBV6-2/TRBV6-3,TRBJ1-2,TGTGCCAGCAGTCCCAGGACAAACTATGGCTACACCTTC,CASSPRTNYGYTF
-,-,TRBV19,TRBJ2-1,TGTGCCAGTAATTTAGCGGCGAGCTCCTACAATGAGCAGTTCTTC,CASNLAASSYNEQFF
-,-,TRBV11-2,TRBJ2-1,TGTGCCAGCAGCTTAGATCTCGGGAGTCAGCAGTTCTTC,CASSLDLGSQQFF
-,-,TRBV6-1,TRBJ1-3,TGTGCCAGCAGTGAAGTAGTAAACACCATATATTTT,CASSEVVNTIYF
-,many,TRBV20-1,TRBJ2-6,TGCAGTGCTAGAGATGGGATGGAGTCTGGGGCCAACGTCCTGACTTTC,CSARDGMESGANVLTF
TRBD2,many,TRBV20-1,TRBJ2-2,TGCAGTGCTAGAGTCGCGGCTAGCGGGACCCACACCGGGGAGCTGTTTTTT,CSARVAASGTHTGELFF
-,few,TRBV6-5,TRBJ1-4,TGTGCCAGCAGTTACTTGCAGAATGAAAAACTGTTTTTT,CASSYLQNEKLFF
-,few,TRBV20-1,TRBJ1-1,TGCAGTGCTATAGGGCAGGCGGGCACTGAAGCTTTCTTT,CSAIGQAGTEAFF
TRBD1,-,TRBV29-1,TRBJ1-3,TGCAGCGTTGAGGGACAGGGGGTCGGAAACACCATATATTTT,CSVEGQGVGNTIYF
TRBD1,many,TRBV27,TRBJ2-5,TGTGCCAGCAGACTACAGGGGGCGATGGAGACCCAGTACTTC,CASRLQGAMETQYF
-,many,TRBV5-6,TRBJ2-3,TGTGCCAGCCGATTTGAGAGGCGGTATCGAGGCGATACGCAGTATTTT,CASRFERRYRGDTQYF
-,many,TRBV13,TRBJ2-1,TGTGCCAGCAGTTATGCCCTACCCCCAGCGGTCTTC,CASSYALPPAVF
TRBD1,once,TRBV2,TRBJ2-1,TGTGCCAGCAGTATGGCCAGGGGGTCCAATGAGCAGTTCTTC,CASSMARGSNEQFF
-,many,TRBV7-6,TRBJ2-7,TGTGCCAGCAGCCCTAGCCAGGGCTACGAGCAGTACTTC,CASSPSQGYEQYF
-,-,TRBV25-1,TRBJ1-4,TGTGCCAGCAGTTTAGCGTTACTCCATCTGTTTTTT,CASSLALLHLFF
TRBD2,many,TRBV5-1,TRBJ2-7,TGCGCCAGCAGCTCTATTCTAGCGGTGAGCTCCTACGAGCAGTACTTC,CASSSILAVSSYEQYF
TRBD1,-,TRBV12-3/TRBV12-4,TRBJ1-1,TGTGCCAGCAGTCTGACAGGGGGTCGAACTGAAGCTTTCTTT,CASSLTGGRTEAFF
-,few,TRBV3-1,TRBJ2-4,TGTGCCAGCAGGGGGAACAGGGAGAACATTCAGTACTTC,CASRGNRENIQYF
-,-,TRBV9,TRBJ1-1,TGTGCCAGCAGCGTAGGCTCAGGGCGAGCTTTCTTT,CASSVGSGRAFF
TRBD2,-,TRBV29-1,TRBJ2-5,TGCAGCGTTGAAGGGACGAGGGCGGGAGCCGGAGAGACCCAGTACTTC,CSVEGTRAGAGETQYF
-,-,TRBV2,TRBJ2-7,TGTGCCAGCAGTCAACCGGGTGCGGTCCACGAGCAGTACTTC,CASSQPGAVHEQYF
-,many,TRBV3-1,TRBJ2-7,TGTGCCAGCAGCCAAGAGTCGAGGGACGAGCAGTACTTC,CASSQESRDEQYF
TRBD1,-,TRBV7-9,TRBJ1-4,TGTGCCAGCAGCCAGAGGGACAGGGAGAATGAAAAACTGTTTTTT,CASSQRDRENEKLFF
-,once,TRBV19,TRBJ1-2,TGTGCCACACTCGGGACTCCATTTTTTGGCTACACCTTC,CATLGTPFFGYTF
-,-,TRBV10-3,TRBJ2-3,TGTGCCACCAGTCCAGAAAACACAGATACGCAGTATTTT,CATSPENTDTQYF